These 5 T cell receptor beta chains share one sample of origin, sequenced in a study of T cell repertoires in cytomegalovirus infection. These TCRs' antigens remain unknown. TCRdb re-derived calls from the reads in MiXCR, one entry per CDR3 protein. The data contain about 7,500 distinct CDR3 sequences, 55% of them singletons. Material: PBMCs, sequenced either directly or after in vitro stimulation (not recorded which). The receptors were gathered from a human donor in good health (CMV status not recorded). Some clones in this sample may be carry-over from other donors' samples.

This clonotype was counted only a few times. This chain links TRBV12-5 with TRBJ2-7; D is ambiguous. The ends were cut back, 0 bases at V and 2 bases at J, with 20 bases in the middle. This CDR3 is 18 amino acids long. Looked up from germline, CDR1 is LGHNT and CDR2 is FRNRAP. CDR3 protein: CASGLVTYGATNTYEQYF. CDR3 in DNA: TGTGCTAGTGGTTTGGTAACGTACGGCGCGACCAATACCTACGAGCAGTACTTC.

The chain uses TRBV5-1 and TRBJ2-5; the D gene is possibly TRBD1 (6 bases). The CDR3 contains 14 residues. Germline lookup yields CDR1 SGHRS and CDR2 YFSETQ. V was pared by 4 bases and J by 1 base, with 11 bases between. CDR3 amino acids: CASSHQGSQETQYF. The CDR3 region has the DNA TGCGCCAGCAGCCATCAGGGGTCCCAAGAGACCCAGTACTTC.

The J gene is TRBJ1-1, the V gene TRBV27; a possible D gene is TRBD1 (5 bases). Per the germline V gene, CDR1 is MNHEY and CDR2 is SMNVEV (reference sequence). The CDR3 covers 16 residues. V was trimmed by 3 bases and J by 0 bases, leaving 14 bases between them. The chain's CDR3 is CASSFGRATLNTEAFF. CDR3 DNA sequence: TGTGCCAGCAGTTTCGGCAGGGCAACATTGAACACTGAAGCTTTCTTT.

About this clonotype: A much larger clone differs by one base, so this may be a read error. This chain uses TRBV7-2 with TRBJ2-3; 7 bases agree with TRBD2. The CDR3 has 15 residues. Looked up from germline, CDR1 is SGHTA and CDR2 is FQGNSA. The CDR3 sequence is CASSWPGRYTETQYF. CDR3 nucleotides: TGTGCCAGCAGCTGGCCCGGGAGGTACACAGAGACGCAGTATTTT.

This clonotype has a handful of counts. The rearrangement joins TRBV7-9 to TRBJ2-7; 13 positions agree with TRBD2. V lost 4 bases to trimming and J lost 2 bases; unmatched junction nucleotides: 2. Germline V lookup: CDR1 SEHNR, CDR2 FQNEAQ (reference sequence). The CDR3 length is 15 residues. In DNA form, the CDR3 reads TGTGCCAGCAGCTCAGGGACTAGCGGGGCCTACGAGCAGTACTTC. It codes for CASSSGTSGAYEQYF.